Sequencing of this TCR beta chain was carried out in a study of T-cell memory formation after mild COVID-19. Study details: Clustering of TCRs was largely donor specific.

This clonotype came up a few times. As yet, its antigen is unknown. V was pared by 1 base and J by 6 bases, with 7 bases of the junction left unmatched. The CDR3 sequence is 15 residues long. CDR1 SGDLS and CDR2 YYNGEE come from the germline V gene. Broader study findings: CD8+ contracting clones occupied EMRA, while CD4+ ones occupied mainly CM and EM.

TCRdb analysed the 5' RACE reads with MiXCR anew, one entry per CDR3 protein. Here the sample spans under 250,000 distinct CDR3 sequences, 9.4% being singletons. This sequence was found in a young man who had mild COVID-19 (a few samples of this study predate the infection). Cell type and time point are not known. The source material was PBMCs or a T cell subset sorted from them (not recorded which). The chain employs TRBV9 and TRBJ1-2, with 9 bases identical to TRBD1. DNA of the CDR3: TGTGCCAGCAGCGTAACACAGGGGGCGCGGGATGGCTACACCTTC. Its translation is CASSVTQGARDGYTF.